Shown below are 29 T cell receptor beta chains from a single sample sequenced in a study of glioma-infiltrating T cells after dendritic cell vaccination. Sequencing used immunoSEQ multiplex PCR; TCRdb keeps in-frame clones, though not all of them. The data show about 24,000 clones, around 92% seen once. The time point here: after dendritic cell vaccination, including at tumor progression/relapse. The material sequenced was blood, taken after dendritic cell vaccination. The source of these receptors is a human donor with glioblastoma.

This clone was seen just once. The chain joins TRBV7-2 to TRBJ2-7, with 8 bases aligning to TRBD2. V was pared by 4 bases and J by 5 bases, with 4 bases of the junction left unmatched. Germline CDR1 SGHTA, CDR2 FQGNSA. The CDR3 runs 13 residues. The CDR3 spells CASSYPGGHEQYF. The CDR3 nucleotides are TGTGCCAGCAGCTACCCGGGGGGGCACGAGCAGTACTTC. Looking up the rest from reference TRBV7-2 and TRBJ2-7 gives the full variable domain: GAGVSQSPSNKVTEKGKDVELRCDPISGHTALYWYRQSLGQGLEFLIYFQGNSAPDKSGLPSDRFSAERTGGSVSTLTIQRTQQEDSAVYLCASSYPGGHEQYFGPGTRLTVT.

The chain employs TRBV6-1 and TRBJ1-1; TRBD1 agrees at 10 bases. The CDR3 is 18 residues long. The J segment lost 1 base and the V segment lost 4 bases, leaving 12 bases of the junction unmatched. Germline V gene sequence: CDR1 MNHNS, CDR2 SASEGT. CDR3 residues: CASSVGYWTGGRNTEAFF. CDR3 DNA sequence: TGTGCCAGCAGTGTTGGTTATTGGACAGGGGGGAGGAACACTGAAGCTTTCTTT.

This rearrangement joins TRBV7-2 to TRBJ2-3; D gene ambiguous. The V gene's germline CDR1 is SGHTA and CDR2 FQGNSA. This CDR3 contains 17 residues. Trimming pared 2 bases from V and 2 bases from J, leaving 17 bases between. The CDR3 loop is CASSLYGSVLNTDTQYF. DNA of the CDR3: TGTGCCAGCAGCTTATACGGGTCGGTCTTAAACACAGATACGCAGTATTTT.

The chain joins TRBV6-1 to TRBJ1-2; TRBD1 agrees at 9 bases. J was trimmed by 4 bases and V by 6 bases; bases with no gene match: 9. CDR3 length equals 15 residues. Per the germline V gene, CDR1 is MNHNS and CDR2 is SASEGT. Here the CDR3 DNA reads TGTGCCAGCAGACCGGGACAGGGCCCTGCCTATGGCTACACCTTC. Translating gives CASRPGQGPAYGYTF.

This rearrangement joins TRBV7-2 to TRBJ1-2; 7 nucleotides agree with TRBD1. CDR3 length: 12 amino acids. The V gene's germline CDR1 is SGHTA and CDR2 FQGNSA. V was clipped by 5 bases and J by 12 bases; unmatched bases: 9. The CDR3 here is CASSIAGTDDTF. The CDR3 DNA sequence: TGTGCCAGCAGCATTGCCGGGACAGACGACACCTTC.

V and J are TRBV27 and TRBJ2-3; D remains unclear. There are 13 residues in the CDR3. Germline V gene lookup returns CDR1 MNHEY and CDR2 SMNVEV (reference sequence). V lost 6 bases and J 6 bases, leaving 13 bases between the germline ends. CDR3 residues: CASSSLDEDTQYF. In DNA form, the CDR3 reads TGTGCCAGCAGCTCCCTCGATGAGGATACGCAGTATTTT.

This chain connects TRBV18 to TRBJ1-1, with D possibly matching TRBD1 (5 bases). CDR3 length: 13 amino acids. Germline V gene sequence: CDR1 KGHSH, CDR2 LQKENI. V dropped 4 bases and J dropped 8 bases, with 14 bases sitting between them. The DNA for the CDR3 is TGTGCCAGCTCACGCGGCAGGGAAGTGGAAGCTTTCTTT. Translation gives CASSRGREVEAFF.

The V call is TRBV2, the J call TRBJ1-6, with 7 bases matching TRBD1. The CDR3 spans 15 residues. CDR1 and CDR2 (germline): SNHLY, FYNNEI. V trimming: 5 bases; J trimming: 7 bases; junction bases outside the gene matches: 8. CDR3 in DNA: TGTGCCAGCAGTCAAGGGGACAGCCGGAATTCACCCCTCCACTTT. Translation gives CASSQGDSRNSPLHF. Complete variable domain (other parts from reference TRBV2 and TRBJ1-6): EPEVTQTPSHQVTQMGQEVILRCVPISNHLYFYWYRQILGQKVEFLVSFYNNEISEKSEIFDDQFSVERPDGSNFTLKIRSTKLEDSAMYFCASSQGDSRNSPLHFGNGTRLTVT.

The chain uses TRBV7-2 and TRBJ2-5, with TRBD1 matching over 8 bases. The CDR3 has 15 residues. V lost 5 bases to trimming and J lost 7 bases; unmatched junction nucleotides: 12. Germline V gene sequence: CDR1 SGHTA, CDR2 FQGNSA. The CDR3 reads CASSPLGQVGGTQYF. The CDR3 DNA follows: TGTGCCAGCAGCCCCTTGGGACAGGTTGGTGGGACCCAGTACTTC.

The V gene is TRBV7-2, the J gene TRBJ2-1, with TRBD1 as a possible D gene (5 bases). The CDR3 runs to 14 residues. V shed 1 base and J shed 6 bases, with 10 bases lying between them. Per the germline V gene, CDR1 is SGHTA and CDR2 is FQGNSA. CDR3: CASSLVRQFNEQFF. The CDR3 nucleotides are TGTGCCAGCAGCTTAGTTAGACAGTTCAATGAGCAGTTCTTC.

The chain recombines TRBV5-1 with TRBJ2-1, with D hard to call. The V end was cut by 4 bases, the J end by 8 bases, with 19 bases between. The CDR3 is 15 amino acids. Germline lookup yields CDR1 SGHRS and CDR2 YFSETQ. The CDR3 sequence: CASSEAGGGPHEQFF. The CDR3 coding sequence is TGCGCCAGCAGCGAAGCCGGTGGCGGTCCTCATGAGCAGTTCTTC.

The V call is TRBV7-2, the J call TRBJ2-7; 10 bases are a match to TRBD2. Germline V gene sequence: CDR1 SGHTA, CDR2 FQGNSA. Unmatched junction bases numbered 4, after V lost 5 bases and J lost 0 bases. CDR3 length: 15 amino acids. This chain's CDR3 is CASSGLAASSYEQYF. The CDR3 nucleotides read TGTGCCAGCAGCGGACTAGCGGCGAGCTCCTACGAGCAGTACTTC.

This clone has just a few counts. Other DNA sequences in this specimen translate into the identical CDR3. The chain employs TRBV6-5 and TRBJ1-2; tentative D call: TRBD1 (5 bases). V was pared by 0 bases and J by 2 bases, with 7 bases between. The V gene's germline CDR1 is MNHEY and CDR2 SVGAGI. CDR3 length: 14 amino acids. The CDR3 DNA reads TGTGCCAGCAGTTACTCGTCAGGGAACTATGGCTACACCTTC. This gives the protein CASSYSSGNYGYTF.

The gene calls are TRBV19 and TRBJ1-1, with D uncertain. Germline values: CDR1 LNHDA, CDR2 SQIVND (reference sequence). The V gene lost 4 bases and the J gene lost 1 base, with 7 bases spanning the gap. The CDR3 totals 13 residues. The CDR3 DNA follows: TGTGCCAGTAGTAAGAGGGAGAACACTGAAGCTTTCTTT. Protein product: CASSKRENTEAFF.

The gene calls are TRBV2 and TRBJ2-5; 9 positions match TRBD2. CDR1 and CDR2 from the germline V gene are SNHLY and FYNNEI. This CDR3 has 16 residues. The V and J ends lost 6 bases and 5 bases, in that order; junction bases with no gene match: 13. CDR3 region: CASSPRASGAGETQYF. The DNA of the CDR3 is TGTGCCAGCAGCCCCCGGGCTAGCGGGGCAGGGGAGACCCAGTACTTC.

The J gene is TRBJ2-3, the V gene TRBV5-6; TRBD1 is a possible D gene (6 bases). The CDR3 has 13 amino acids. Germline V gives CDR1 SGHDT, CDR2 YYEEEE. The V and J ends lost 1 base and 3 bases respectively, with 6 bases between them. CDR3 sequence (DNA): TGTGCCAGCAGCTTGACAGGGACAGATACGCAGTATTTT. Translating it yields CASSLTGTDTQYF.

V is TRBV10-3 and J is TRBJ1-5; 8 bases fit TRBD1. V dropped 10 bases and J dropped 4; count of bases not matched to a gene: 15. Germline V gene sequence: CDR1 ENHRY, CDR2 SYGVKD. The CDR3 is 16 residues long. This CDR3 reads CATNLAGDRQNQPQHF. CDR3 bases: TGTGCCACCAACCTCGCCGGGGACAGGCAGAATCAGCCCCAGCATTTT.

The chain uses TRBV6-1 and TRBJ2-5, with D possibly being TRBD2 (5 bases). V lost 3 bases and J lost 1, with 12 bases in between. Germline V CDR1 and CDR2: MNHNS, SASEGT. This CDR3 comprises 15 residues. The CDR3: CASSENPGSQETQYF. In nucleotides, the CDR3 is TGTGCCAGCAGTGAGAATCCGGGGTCCCAAGAGACCCAGTACTTC.

The genes are TRBV7-9 and TRBJ1-3; unclear D gene. Germline CDR1 and CDR2: SEHNR and FQNEAQ (reference sequence). V was pared by 1 base and J by 10 bases, with 11 bases between. CDR3 size: 13 residues. CDR3 protein: CASSLGAGITIYF. The CDR3 nucleotides read TGTGCCAGCAGCTTAGGGGCGGGGATTACCATATATTTT.

This clone was seen once. The chain uses TRBV18 and TRBJ1-1; 7 nucleotides line up with TRBD1. V lost 3 bases to trimming and J lost 8 bases; unmatched junction nucleotides: 6. The germline CDR1 and CDR2 sequences are KGHSH and LQKENI. This CDR3 is built from 13 residues. CDR3 residues: CASSPGTAAEAFF. The CDR3 DNA reads TGTGCCAGCTCACCTGGGACAGCGGCGGAAGCTTTCTTT.

This clone was seen more than once but under ten times. V gene TRBV5-1 combines with J gene TRBJ2-3; 10 positions match TRBD2. With 0 bases clipped from V and 0 bases from J, the junction kept 4 bases outside the gene matches. Looked up from germline, CDR1 is SGHRS and CDR2 is YFSETQ. The CDR3 is made up of 17 amino acids. This chain's CDR3 is CASSLGSGGYSTDTQYF. CDR3 DNA: TGCGCCAGCAGCTTGGGTAGCGGGGGGTATAGCACAGATACGCAGTATTTT.

This clone was observed a handful of times. The chain combines TRBV5-1 with TRBJ1-6; 8 positions agree with TRBD1. CDR1 is SGHRS and CDR2 is YFSETQ in the germline V gene. This CDR3 region has 14 residues. Losses at the gene ends were 4 bases for V and 13 bases for J; bases not matched to a gene: 10. Written as DNA, the CDR3 is TGCGCCAGCAGCCTCGACAGGGGCGCGCTCCCCCTCCACTTT. It encodes CASSLDRGALPLHF.

This chain uses TRBV11-2 with TRBJ2-7, with D tentatively TRBD2 (5 bases). The V and J ends lost 10 bases and 4 bases respectively, with 23 bases between them. Germline V CDR1 and CDR2: SGHAT, FQNNGV. The CDR3 is 15 amino acids. CDR3 bases: TGTGCCACCTCTCGTTACGGAGGAATTGCATACGAGCAGTACTTC. It specifies CATSRYGGIAYEQYF.

V is TRBV6-1 and J is TRBJ1-1; TRBD1 matches 8 bases. This CDR3 comprises 14 residues. Looked up from germline, CDR1 is MNHNS and CDR2 is SASEGT. With 1 base clipped from V and 8 bases from J, the junction kept 6 bases outside the gene matches. The CDR3 spells CASSEGYQGAEAFF. The CDR3, as DNA: TGTGCCAGCAGTGAAGGTTACCAGGGGGCAGAAGCTTTCTTT.

This sequence joins TRBV10-3 and TRBJ2-3, with 12 bases aligning to TRBD2. The CDR3 runs to 17 residues. With V trimmed by 7 bases and J by 4 bases, 12 bases remained unmatched. Germline V gene data show CDR1 as ENHRY and CDR2 as SYGVKD. The CDR3 here is CAIKRRPSSGGADTQYF. Written as DNA, the CDR3 is TGTGCCATCAAAAGAAGGCCCTCTAGCGGGGGGGCAGATACGCAGTATTTT.

This clone was seen only a few times. The chain uses TRBV7-2 and TRBJ1-5, with 10 bases that match TRBD1. This CDR3 contains 14 residues. The germline V gene has CDR1 SGHTA and CDR2 FQGNSA. J gave up 8 bases and V 4 bases, and 5 bases lay outside the gene matches. The CDR3 region is CASSSTTGGKPQHF. The DNA of the CDR3 is TGTGCCAGCAGCTCAACGACAGGGGGCAAGCCCCAGCATTTT.

This chain connects TRBV7-9 to TRBJ2-7; D might be TRBD2 (7 bases). CDR3 length: 13 residues. V lost 5 bases and J lost 3, with 11 bases in between. Germline values: CDR1 SEHNR, CDR2 FQNEAQ (reference sequence). Here the CDR3 reads CASSPRGGYEQYF. As DNA, the CDR3 is TGTGCCAGCAGCCCTAGGGGGGGCTACGAGCAGTACTTC. Variable domain in full (rest from reference TRBV7-9 and TRBJ2-7): DTGVSQNPRHKITKRGQNVTFRCDPISEHNRLYWYRQTLGQGPEFLTYFQNEAQLEKSRLLSDRFSAERPKGSFSTLEIQRTEQGDSAMYLCASSPRGGYEQYFGPGTRLTVT.

This sequence joins TRBV5-6 and TRBJ1-6, with a weak D call TRBD1 (6 bases). The germline V gene has CDR1 SGHDT and CDR2 YYEEEE. The CDR3 totals 15 residues. V lost 5 bases and J 7 bases, leaving 16 bases between the germline ends. Here the CDR3 DNA reads TGTGCCAGCAGACCGGGCGACAGGCTAAATTCACCCCTCCACTTT. As protein: CASRPGDRLNSPLHF. The full variable domain, its missing parts supplied by reference TRBV5-6 and TRBJ1-6, is DAGVTQSPTHLIKTRGQQVTLRCSPKSGHDTVSWYQQALGQGPQFIFQYYEEEERQRGNFPDRFSGHQFPNYSSELNVNALLLGDSALYLCASRPGDRLNSPLHFGNGTRLTVT.

The gene calls are TRBV9 and TRBJ2-7; 11 bases match TRBD1. CDR3 size: 14 residues. Germline trimming cut 4 bases from V and 3 bases from J; bases unmatched to any gene: 3. From germline, CDR1 is SGDLS and CDR2 YYNGEE. The CDR3 DNA follows: TGTGCCAGCAGCTGGGGACAGGGGGACTACGAGCAGTACTTC. This encodes CASSWGQGDYEQYF.